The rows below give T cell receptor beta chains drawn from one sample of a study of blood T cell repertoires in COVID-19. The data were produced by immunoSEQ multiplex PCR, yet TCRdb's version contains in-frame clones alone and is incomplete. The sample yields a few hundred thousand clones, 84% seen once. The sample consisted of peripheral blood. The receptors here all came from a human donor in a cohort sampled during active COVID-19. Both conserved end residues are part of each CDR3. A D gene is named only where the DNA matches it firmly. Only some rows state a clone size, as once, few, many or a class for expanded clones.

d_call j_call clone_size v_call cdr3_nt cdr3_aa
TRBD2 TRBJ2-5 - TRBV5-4 TGTGCCAGCAGCTTGGCCTCCGGGGGGGCGAAGCGAGAGACCCAGTACTTC CASSLASGGAKRETQYF
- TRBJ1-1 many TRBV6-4 TGTGCCAGCCACTCCGGACAGCCGAACACTGAAGCTTTCTTT CASHSGQPNTEAFF
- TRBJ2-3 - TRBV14 TGTGCCAGCAGCTTCACAGGGCGTGGAGAGGGAGATACGCAGTATTTT CASSFTGRGEGDTQYF
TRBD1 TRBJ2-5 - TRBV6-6 TGTGCCAGCAGTTCCCGCCCTGAGACAGGGTTCGTAGACCAGTACTTC CASSSRPETGFVDQYF
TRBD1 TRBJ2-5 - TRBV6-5 TGTGCCAGCAGTTACGGGGGCAGGGGGAAGGGAGAGACCCAGTACTTC CASSYGGRGKGETQYF
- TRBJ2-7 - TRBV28 TGTGCCAGCAGTTTGTCCAGGGGACCCTACGAGCAGTACTTC CASSLSRGPYEQYF
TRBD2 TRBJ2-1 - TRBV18 TGTGCCAGCTCACCGAACCGACTAGCGGGGGGGCCGGGTGAGCAGTTCTTC CASSPNRLAGGPGEQFF
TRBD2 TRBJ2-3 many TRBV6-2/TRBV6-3 TGTGCCAGCAGTTACCATAGCGGGGGGGCTAATACGCAGTATTTT CASSYHSGGANTQYF
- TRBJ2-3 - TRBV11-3 TGTGCCAGCAGCTTACGCTACGCAGATACGCAGTATTTT CASSLRYADTQYF
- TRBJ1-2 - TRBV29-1 TGCAGCGTTCTTAGCAGGGCCCAGGATGGCTACACCTTC CSVLSRAQDGYTF
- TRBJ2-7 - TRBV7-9 TGTGCCACCCAGCTTGGGGGCAGATACGAGCAGTACTTC CATQLGGRYEQYF
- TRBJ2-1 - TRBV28 TGTGCCAGCAGTTTATCAACCGGGGTATTTGACAATGAGCAGTTCTTC CASSLSTGVFDNEQFF
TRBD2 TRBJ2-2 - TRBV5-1 TGCGCCAGCAACCTAGCGGGAGAGGCCGGGGAGCTGTTTTTT CASNLAGEAGELFF
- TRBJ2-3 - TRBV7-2 TGTGCCAGCAGCTTAGGACTACTATCAGATACGCAGTATTTT CASSLGLLSDTQYF
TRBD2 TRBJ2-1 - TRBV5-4 TGTGCCAGCAGCTTCCAACTAGCGGGGGTAAACAATGAGCAGTTCTTC CASSFQLAGVNNEQFF
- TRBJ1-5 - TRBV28 TGTACGGCCGGCGGACAGCCCCAGCATTTT CTAGGQPQHF
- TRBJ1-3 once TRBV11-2 TGTGCCAGCAGCGAGGAAGAAAACACCATATATTTT CASSEEENTIYF
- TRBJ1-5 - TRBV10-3 TGTGCCATCAGTGTGGGCAGGGTCGGCCAGCCCCAGCATTTT CAISVGRVGQPQHF
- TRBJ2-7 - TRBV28 TGTGCCAGCACCCTGGGGCGTGACGAGCAGTACTTC CASTLGRDEQYF
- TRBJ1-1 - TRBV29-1 TGCAGCGCCGAAGGGGGGGCAGGGAACACTGAAGCTTTCTTT CSAEGGAGNTEAFF
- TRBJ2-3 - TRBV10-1 TGCGCCAGCAGTGAAGGGGGCACAGATACGCAGTATTTT CASSEGGTDTQYF
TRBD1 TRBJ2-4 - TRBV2 TGTGCCAGCAGTGGACAGGGGCTAGCCAAAAACATTCAGTACTTC CASSGQGLAKNIQYF
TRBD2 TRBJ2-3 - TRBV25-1 TGTGCCAGCAGTGAATGGGCTAGCGGGGGCTTCGGCACAGATACGCAGTATTTT CASSEWASGGFGTDTQYF
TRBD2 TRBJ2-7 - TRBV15 TGTGCCACCAGCTCGAGCGGCGGGAGCGAGCAGTACTTC CATSSSGGSEQYF
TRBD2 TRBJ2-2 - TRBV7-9 TGTGCCAGCACCAAACTAGCGGGATATACCGGGGAGCTGTTTTTT CASTKLAGYTGELFF
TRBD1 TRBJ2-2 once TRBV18 TGTGCCAGCTCACGAGGACAGGACGACACCGGGGAGCTGTTTTTT CASSRGQDDTGELFF
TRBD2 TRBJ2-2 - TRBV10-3 TGTGCCATCAGTCCGGGGGGGGTAATAACCGGGGAGCTGTTTTTT CAISPGGVITGELFF
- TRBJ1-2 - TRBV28 TGTGCCAGCAGTCCAGACAGATATGGCTACACCTTC CASSPDRYGYTF
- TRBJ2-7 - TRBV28 TGTGCCAGCAGTTTCCCTTGGCCAGTCGTCAGCTCCTACGAGCAGTACTTC CASSFPWPVVSSYEQYF
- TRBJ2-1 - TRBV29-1 TGCAGCGGGGGACATAAGTCCTACAATGAGCAGTTCTTC CSGGHKSYNEQFF
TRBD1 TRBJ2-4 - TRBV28 TGTGCCAGCAGTACCCCGGGACAGCTACTAGCCAAAAACATTCAGTACTTC CASSTPGQLLAKNIQYF
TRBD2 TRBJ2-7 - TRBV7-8 TGTGCCAGCAGCCGAGGGACTAGCGGGAGGGCCTGGTCCTACGAGCAGTACTTC CASSRGTSGRAWSYEQYF
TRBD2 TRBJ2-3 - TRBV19 TGTGCCAGTAGTTCAACTAGCGGCTTCACAGATACGCAGTATTTT CASSSTSGFTDTQYF
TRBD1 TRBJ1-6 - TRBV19 TGTGCCAGTAGTTCTACTGCCGGGACAGGGGGTTCACCCCTCCACTTT CASSSTAGTGGSPLHF
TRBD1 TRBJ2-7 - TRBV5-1 TGCGCCAGTCGGGAGAGACCGGGACAGGGGGTTTACGAGCAGTACTTC CASRERPGQGVYEQYF
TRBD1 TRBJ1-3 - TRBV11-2 TGTGCCAGCAGCAAAGGACAGGGGGCGGTTGGAAACACCATATATTTT CASSKGQGAVGNTIYF
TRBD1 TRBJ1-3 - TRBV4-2 TGTGCCAGCAGCCAAGATTCCAGGGGGACTGGAAACACCATATATTTT CASSQDSRGTGNTIYF
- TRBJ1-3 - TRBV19 TGTGCCAGTAGTATTCGGACAGCTGGAAACACCATATATTTT CASSIRTAGNTIYF
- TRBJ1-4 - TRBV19 TGTGCCACTAAATTTCGGTCCGTAAACGAAAAACTGTTTTTT CATKFRSVNEKLFF
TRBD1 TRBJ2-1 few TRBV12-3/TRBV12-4 TGTGCCAGCAGTTTCGGGACAGGAAGAGAGCAGTTCTTC CASSFGTGREQFF
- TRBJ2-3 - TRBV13 TGTGCCAGCAGCCGACCTGGGGCTGGGGATACGCAGTATTTT CASSRPGAGDTQYF
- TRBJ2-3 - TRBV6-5 TGTGCCAGCACGGGTACAGATACGCAGTATTTT CASTGTDTQYF
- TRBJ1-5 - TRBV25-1 TGTGCCAGCAGTGGCTTCGGAGAGGGTGTCGGACAGCCCCAGCATTTT CASSGFGEGVGQPQHF
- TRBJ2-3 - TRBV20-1 TGCAGTGCTAGTCTAGACTCCTCGGATACGCAGTATTTT CSASLDSSDTQYF
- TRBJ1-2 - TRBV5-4 TGTGCCAGCAGCCGCACAGCTAACTATGGCTACACCTTC CASSRTANYGYTF
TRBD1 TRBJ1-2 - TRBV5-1 TGCGCCAGCAATGAACAGGGGGCTCACTATGGCTACACCTTC CASNEQGAHYGYTF
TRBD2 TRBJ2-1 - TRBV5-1 TGCGCCAGCAGTTTTACTAGCGGGGTAAATGAGCAGTTCTTC CASSFTSGVNEQFF
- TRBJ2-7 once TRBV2 TGTGCCAGCAGTGAGGACAGATCCTACGAGCAGTACTTC CASSEDRSYEQYF
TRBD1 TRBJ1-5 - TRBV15 TGTGCCACCAGCAGTCTCGAAATCGGGACCAGACAGGGGCCCCAGCATTTT CATSSLEIGTRQGPQHF
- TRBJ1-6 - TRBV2 TGTGCCAGCAGCCTGTCTAATTCACCCCTCCACTTT CASSLSNSPLHF
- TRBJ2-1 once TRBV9 TGTGCCAGCATGGGAAGCGGACCGAGCTCCTACAATGAGCAGTTCTTC CASMGSGPSSYNEQFF
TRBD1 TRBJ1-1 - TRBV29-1 TGCAGCGTCGTCACCTTCGGTGGACAGGGGGGCACTGAAGCTTTCTTT CSVVTFGGQGGTEAFF
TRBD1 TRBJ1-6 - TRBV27 TGTGCCAGCAGTTTATTTTCCGGGACAGGGAATTCACCCCTCCACTTT CASSLFSGTGNSPLHF